One and the same sample provided the 27 T cell receptor beta chains below, sequenced in a study of CD8 T cells in ankylosing spondylitis. TCRdb re-derived calls from the 5' RACE reads in MiXCR, one entry per CDR3 protein. The sample carries some 200,000 distinct CDR3 sequences, about 20% recorded once. Specimen: blood, either unsorted or a sorted T cell fraction (not recorded which). The receptors here all came from a male donor aged 10-30 years with ankylosing spondylitis or in good health (not recorded which).

This clonotype showed up just a few times. The gene calls are TRBV6-1 and TRBJ1-6, with D hard to call. Trimming took 5 bases from V and 2 from J, leaving 13 bases between them. Germline values: CDR1 MNHNS, CDR2 SASEGT. The CDR3 covers 16 residues. CDR3 protein: CASSQGQRTYNSPLHF. The CDR3 DNA is TGTGCCAGCAGTCAAGGCCAGCGAACCTATAATTCACCCCTCCACTTT.

The table lists this clonotype with many counts. The chain recombines TRBV12-3 or TRBV12-4 with TRBJ2-1, with 15 bases that match TRBD2. Germline trimming cut 1 base from V and 10 bases from J; bases unmatched to any gene: 5. The CDR3 totals 16 residues. The CDR3 sequence: CASSLGGLAGGREQFF. DNA of the CDR3: TGTGCCAGCAGTTTAGGTGGACTAGCGGGAGGGCGGGAGCAGTTCTTC.

This clonotype was seen at least ten times. This chain joins TRBV10-3 and TRBJ2-2; no firm D call. There are 15 residues in the CDR3. The V end was cut by 5 bases, the J end by 1 base, with 11 bases between. The germline V gene encodes CDR1 ENHRY and CDR2 SYGVKD. CDR3 bases: TGTGCCATCAGTCACCCGGAAGGGAACACCGGGGAGCTGTTTTTT. As protein: CAISHPEGNTGELFF.

This chain links TRBV11-3 with TRBJ2-1, with TRBD2 identical over 8 bases. Trimming at V came to 5 bases and at J to 0 bases, leaving 3 bases not matched to a gene. Germline V gene lookup returns CDR1 SGHNT and CDR2 YENEEA. This CDR3 is built from 15 residues. The CDR3 DNA reads as TGTGCCAGCAGCCCGGGGGGGGTCTCCTACAATGAGCAGTTCTTC. Protein sequence: CASSPGGVSYNEQFF.

In this sample, this clonotype turned up many times. The CDR3 spells CASSGLAGGGELFF. The CDR3 DNA sequence: TGTGCCAGTTCAGGACTAGCGGGAGGCGGGGAGCTGTTTTTT. The rearrangement uses TRBV27 and TRBJ2-2, with TRBD2 identical over 14 bases. The CDR3 is 14 amino acids. The trim removed 9 bases at V and 7 bases at J, leaving 4 bases unmatched. Germline V gene data show CDR1 as MNHEY and CDR2 as SMNVEV (reference sequence).

The V and J genes are TRBV5-4 and TRBJ2-2; 9 positions match TRBD2. Looked up from germline, CDR1 is SGHNT and CDR2 is YYREEE (reference sequence). The CDR3 length is 16 residues. V gave up 4 bases and J gave up 2 bases; unmatched junction bases: 6. The CDR3 DNA follows: TGTGCCAGCAGCCACGGACTAGCGAGAAACACCGGGGAGCTGTTTTTT. It is translated as CASSHGLARNTGELFF.

Ten or more counts support this clonotype. This chain joins TRBV10-3 and TRBJ2-7; D not resolved. Germline V gene sequence: CDR1 ENHRY, CDR2 SYGVKD. This CDR3 is 16 amino acids long. Trimming left V 3 bases short and J 6 bases short, with 21 bases between. For the CDR3, the DNA is TGTGCCATCAGTGAAGAGGACCAAATAGCAATGTCCGAGCAGTACTTC. Translation: CAISEEDQIAMSEQYF.

The chain has TRBV18 and TRBJ2-1, with 9 bases that match TRBD2. V shed 1 base and J 7 bases; nucleotides not matched to a gene: 5. Germline V gene data show CDR1 as KGHSH and CDR2 as LQKENI. The CDR3 consists of 15 residues. In DNA form, the CDR3 reads TGTGCCAGCTCACCACAAGCGGGAGGTCTAAATGAGCAGTTCTTC. This sequence encodes CASSPQAGGLNEQFF. The whole variable domain, remainder taken from reference TRBV18 and TRBJ2-1, is NAGVMQNPRHLVRRRGQEARLRCSPMKGHSHVYWYRQLPEEGLKFMVYLQKENIIDESGMPKERFSAEFPKEGPSILRIQQVVRGDSAAYFCASSPQAGGLNEQFFGPGTRLTVL.

The rearrangement uses TRBV7-9 and TRBJ2-7; TRBD1 or TRBD2 may be the D gene (5 bases each). CDR1 SEHNR and CDR2 FQNEAQ come from the germline V gene (reference sequence). CDR3 size: 16 residues. Trimming cost V 5 bases and J 4 bases, with 21 bases left between them. CDR3 DNA sequence: TGTGCCAGCAGCATATCAACGGGACGATCGTATTACGAGCAGTACTTC. Translation gives CASSISTGRSYYEQYF.

This clonotype was recorded at least ten times. V gene TRBV3-1 combines with J gene TRBJ2-1, with TRBD2 matching 10 bases. Trimming at V came to 4 bases and at J to 5 bases, leaving 5 bases not matched to a gene. Germline V gene sequence: CDR1 LGHDT, CDR2 YNNKEL (reference sequence). The CDR3 runs 15 residues. For the CDR3, the DNA is TGTGCCAGCAGCCCCACGGGACTAGCGCACAATGAGCAGTTCTTC. Residues: CASSPTGLAHNEQFF.

There are many counts of this clonotype. The chain carries TRBV27 and TRBJ2-1; 8 bases map to TRBD2. This CDR3 comprises 14 residues. V was pared by 5 bases and J by 9 bases, with 9 bases of the junction left unmatched. CDR1 and CDR2 from the germline V gene are MNHEY and SMNVEV (reference sequence). The CDR3, as DNA: TGTGCCAGCAGTATTGCGGGAGGAGTTAGTGAGCAGTTCTTC. As protein: CASSIAGGVSEQFF.

The chain recombines TRBV7-3 with TRBJ2-1; 8 bases are a match to TRBD2. With 0 bases clipped from V and 7 bases from J, the junction kept 5 bases outside the gene matches. The CDR3 totals 15 residues. Germline V gene sequence: CDR1 SGHTA, CDR2 FQGTGA. In DNA form, the CDR3 reads TGTGCCAGCAGCTTAACGGGGACTAGTATAAATGAGCAGTTCTTC. Protein product: CASSLTGTSINEQFF.

The V call is TRBV10-3, the J call TRBJ2-1; 10 bases are shared with TRBD2. The J segment lost 9 bases and the V segment lost 1 base, leaving 9 bases of the junction unmatched. Looked up from germline, CDR1 is ENHRY and CDR2 is SYGVKD. The CDR3 runs to 16 residues. The CDR3 nucleotides read TGTGCCATCAGTGAGTTAGCGGGAGGACACGCGTTTGAGCAGTTCTTC. This translates into CAISELAGGHAFEQFF.

This clonotype was seen many times. V is TRBV20-1 and J is TRBJ1-5; maybe TRBD1 (5 bases). This CDR3 is 15 amino acids long. Germline CDR1 reads DFQATT; CDR2 reads SNEGSKA (reference sequence). V lost 8 bases, J lost 4 bases, and 21 bases lay in between. This CDR3 reads CSTKGNRQRNQPQHF. The CDR3 bases are TGCAGTACAAAAGGAAATCGACAGAGGAATCAGCCCCAGCATTTT.

This clonotype occurred many times. The chain recombines TRBV28 with TRBJ1-2, with D possibly TRBD1 on 5 matching bases. The CDR3 runs to 15 residues. The germline V gene encodes CDR1 MDHEN and CDR2 SYDVKM. The CDR3 loop reads CVSRGGSAGDYGYTF. The CDR3 DNA reads TGTGTTAGCCGGGGGGGATCGGCAGGTGACTATGGCTACACCTTC.

The table lists this clonotype with many counts. V is TRBV5-1 and J is TRBJ2-2, with 8 bases identical to TRBD1. Germline assignment: CDR1 SGHRS and CDR2 YFSETQ. J gave up 1 base and V 4 bases, and 6 bases lay outside the gene matches. CDR3 size: 16 residues. The CDR3 protein is CASSRTGQVNTGELFF. In nucleotides, the CDR3 is TGCGCCAGCAGCCGCACGGGACAGGTGAACACCGGGGAGCTGTTTTTT.

This clonotype was counted at least ten times. The V call is TRBV20-1, the J call TRBJ2-1; 9 positions match TRBD2. The CDR3 covers 15 residues. The trim removed 0 bases at V and 4 bases at J, leaving 4 bases unmatched. Per the germline V gene, CDR1 is DFQATT and CDR2 is SNEGSKA (reference sequence). The CDR3 coding sequence is TGCAGTGCTAGAGAGCGGGAGGGCCGGTACAATGAGCAGTTCTTC. This encodes CSAREREGRYNEQFF.

The chain recombines TRBV7-3 with TRBJ2-1; 11 nucleotides align to TRBD1. CDR1 is SGHTA, CDR2 FQGTGA, per germline. The CDR3 runs to 15 residues. With V trimmed by 0 bases and J by 6 bases, 1 base remained unmatched. DNA of the CDR3: TGTGCCAGCAGCTTAACCGGACAGGGGGCCAATGAGCAGTTCTTC. The encoded protein is CASSLTGQGANEQFF.

This clonotype has at least ten counts. The chain couples TRBV4-2 to TRBJ2-5; TRBD1 agrees at 8 bases. The germline V gene encodes CDR1 LGHNA and CDR2 YNFKEQ. This CDR3 region has 15 residues. Trimming took 4 bases from V and 5 from J; bases not matched to a gene: 9. The CDR3 DNA follows: TGTGCCAGCAGCCCGGCGCAGGGGGCAGATGAGACCCAGTACTTC. It codes for CASSPAQGADETQYF.

The sample holds many counts of this clonotype. The V call is TRBV5-1, the J call TRBJ2-5; tentative D call: TRBD1 (6 bases). This CDR3 comprises 16 residues. CDR1 SGHRS and CDR2 YFSETQ come from the germline V gene. V dropped 0 bases and J dropped 1 base, with 13 bases sitting between them. CDR3 nucleotides: TGCGCCAGCAGCTTGGGGGCTCTGGGGGCCCAAGAGACCCAGTACTTC. This codes for CASSLGALGAQETQYF.

This clonotype was counted many times. The rearrangement joins TRBV6-6 to TRBJ2-5, with TRBD1 identical over 8 bases. Trimming took 5 bases from V and 5 from J; bases not matched to a gene: 7. The length of the CDR3 is 14 residues. Germline-derived CDR1 and CDR2 are MNHNY and SVGAGI (reference sequence). The chain's CDR3 is CASSTWDRRETQYF. The DNA for the CDR3 is TGTGCCAGCAGTACGTGGGACAGGAGGGAGACCCAGTACTTC.

This clonotype has only a few counts. The V and J genes are TRBV2 and TRBJ2-5; no reliable D call. The CDR3 has 14 amino acids. Germline CDR1 SNHLY, CDR2 FYNNEI. Trimming took 3 bases from V and 5 from J, leaving 13 bases between them. DNA of the CDR3: TGTGCCAGCAGTGACAGCCGGGCCGTGGAGACCCAGTACTTC. Translation: CASSDSRAVETQYF.

The chain combines TRBV20-1 with TRBJ2-7; D may be TRBD2 (7 bases). CDR3 size: 14 residues. Trimming left V 0 bases short and J 5 bases short, with 14 bases between. CDR1 and CDR2 from the germline V gene are DFQATT and SNEGSKA (reference sequence). CDR3 sequence reads: CSARDMKGGDEQYF. The CDR3 DNA sequence: TGCAGTGCTAGAGATATGAAGGGGGGGGACGAGCAGTACTTC.

This clonotype was observed many times. The chain recombines TRBV30 with TRBJ1-1; D gene ambiguous. Germline loops: CDR1 GTSNPN, CDR2 SVGIG (reference sequence). The V and J ends lost 7 bases and 11 bases respectively, with 23 bases between them. CDR3 length equals 13 residues. Here the CDR3 reads CALLASRVTEAFF. The CDR3 bases are TGTGCCTTGTTGGCCTCCCGAGTCACGGAGGCTTTCTTT.

At least ten counts were recorded for this clonotype. The chain joins TRBV11-3 to TRBJ2-1; D is unresolved. Germline V gene sequence: CDR1 SGHNT, CDR2 YENEEA. The CDR3 consists of 12 residues. V shed 0 bases and J shed 12 bases, with 9 bases lying between them. This CDR3 is CASSLDTPGQFF. CDR3 nucleotide sequence: TGTGCCAGCAGCTTAGATACCCCCGGGCAGTTCTTC.

There are many counts of this clonotype. The chain employs TRBV15 and TRBJ1-1, with TRBD1 as a possible D gene (5 bases). The CDR3 is 14 residues long. Germline CDR1 is LNHNV and CDR2 is YYDKDF (reference sequence). Trimming left V 0 bases short and J 5 bases short, with 10 bases between. CDR3 sequence reads: CATSRDGGWTEAFF. The CDR3 bases are TGTGCCACCAGCAGAGATGGGGGGTGGACTGAAGCTTTCTTT.

This clonotype was seen many times. The rearrangement joins TRBV19 to TRBJ2-7; 7 bases map to TRBD2. The CDR3 has 14 amino acids. Germline CDR1 LNHDA, CDR2 SQIVND (reference sequence). V shed 5 bases, J shed 7 bases, and the junction held 11 bases outside the gene matches. CDR3 residues: CASSGLDRLGEQYF. In DNA form, the CDR3 reads TGTGCCAGTAGTGGACTAGACCGCCTCGGGGAGCAGTACTTC.